The T cell receptor (beta chain) described here comes from a study of early T cells in non-severe SARS-CoV-2 infection. Notes on this clonotype: The antigen is not known.

Points from the study as a whole: Anti-spike CD8 responses were favored in VDJdb matching, and private and CD4 specificities were missed.

Unique molecular identifier tags were affixed to discrete cDNA molecules. MiXCR, run by TCRdb on the 5' RACE reads, gives a single entry per CDR3 protein. This sample has some 60,000 distinct CDR3 sequences, with more than 8.5% found just once. The receptor comes from an adult who was a healthcare worker with PCR-confirmed SARS-CoV-2 infection or an uninfected control (not recorded which). The sequencing sample was made of whole blood.

The CDR3 DNA follows: TGTGCCATCAGCCCAAACACAGATACGCAGTATTTT. Protein product: CAISPNTDTQYF. This chain uses TRBV10-3 with TRBJ2-3; D remains unclear. The CDR3 sequence is 12 residues long. V shed 6 bases and J shed 2 bases, with 6 bases lying between them. The V gene's germline CDR1 is ENHRY and CDR2 SYGVKD.